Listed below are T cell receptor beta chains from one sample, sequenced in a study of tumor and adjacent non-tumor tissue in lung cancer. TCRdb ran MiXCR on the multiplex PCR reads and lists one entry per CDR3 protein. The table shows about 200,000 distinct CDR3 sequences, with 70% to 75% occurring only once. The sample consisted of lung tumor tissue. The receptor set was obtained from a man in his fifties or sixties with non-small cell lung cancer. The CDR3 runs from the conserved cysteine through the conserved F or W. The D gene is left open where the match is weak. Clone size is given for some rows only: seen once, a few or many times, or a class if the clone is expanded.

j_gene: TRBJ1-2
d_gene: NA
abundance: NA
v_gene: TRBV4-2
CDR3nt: TGTGTCAGCAGCCACGACCGGACAGTCTATGGATACACCTTC
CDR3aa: CVSSHDRTVYGYTF

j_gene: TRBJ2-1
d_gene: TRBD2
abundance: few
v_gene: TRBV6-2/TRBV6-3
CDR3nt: TGTGCCAGCACGTTTACTAGCGGCAGATTCAATGAGCAGTTCTTC
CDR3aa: CASTFTSGRFNEQFF

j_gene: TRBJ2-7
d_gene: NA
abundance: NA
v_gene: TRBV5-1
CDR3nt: TGCGCCAGCAGCTTGGGGAGGGAAGGAGAGGAGCAATACTTC
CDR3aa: CASSLGREGEEQYF

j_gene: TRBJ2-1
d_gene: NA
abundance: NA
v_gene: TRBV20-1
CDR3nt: TGCAGTGCTAGATCCCCAGCGGACTCCTACAATGAGCAGTTCTTC
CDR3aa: CSARSPADSYNEQFF

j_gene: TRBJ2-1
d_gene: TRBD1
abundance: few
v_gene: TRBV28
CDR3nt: TGTGCCAGCAGTTTACGGGACAGGGTCTACAATGAGCAGTTCTTC
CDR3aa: CASSLRDRVYNEQFF

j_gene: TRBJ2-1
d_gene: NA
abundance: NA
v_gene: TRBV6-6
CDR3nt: TGTGCCATCACCGGGACAACCAAACACAATAAGCAGTTCTTC
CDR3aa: CAITGTTKHNKQFF

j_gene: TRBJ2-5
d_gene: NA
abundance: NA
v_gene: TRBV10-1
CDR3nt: TGTGCCAGCAGTGACGGGGGGACAGAGGGAGAGACCCAGTACTTC
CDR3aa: CASSDGGTEGETQYF

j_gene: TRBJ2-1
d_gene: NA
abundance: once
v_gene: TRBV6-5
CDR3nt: TGTGCCAGCAGTGACAACGGGAGCTCCTACAATGAGCAGTTCTTC
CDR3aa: CASSDNGSSYNEQFF

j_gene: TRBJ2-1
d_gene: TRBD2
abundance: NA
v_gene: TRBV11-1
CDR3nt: TGTGCCATCAGCTTTTCTCGCCTAGCGGGAGGCAACAATGAGCAGTTCTTC
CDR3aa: CAISFSRLAGGNNEQFF

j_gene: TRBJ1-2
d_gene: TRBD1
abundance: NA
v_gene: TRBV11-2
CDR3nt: TGTGCCAGTACCGCACACAGGGGCTATGGCTACACCTTC
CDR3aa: CASTAHRGYGYTF

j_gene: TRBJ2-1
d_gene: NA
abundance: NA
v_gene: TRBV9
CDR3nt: TGTGCCAGCAGCCCACGGGACTGGCTATACAATGAGCAGTTCTTC
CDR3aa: CASSPRDWLYNEQFF

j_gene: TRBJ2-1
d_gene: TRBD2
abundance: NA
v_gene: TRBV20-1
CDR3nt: TGCAGTGCCGACGGGACTAGCGGGACTGGCAATGAGCAGATCTTC
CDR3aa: CSADGTSGTGNEQIF

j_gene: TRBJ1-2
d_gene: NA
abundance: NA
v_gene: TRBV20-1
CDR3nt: TGCAGTACTAGAGATTCGGGAGAGGGATTTGGCTACACCTTC
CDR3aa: CSTRDSGEGFGYTF

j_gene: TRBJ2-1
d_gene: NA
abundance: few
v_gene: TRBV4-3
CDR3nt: TGCGCCAGCAGTCAAGGTGGATTTCCGAGCTCCTACAATGAGCAGTTCTTC
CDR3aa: CASSQGGFPSSYNEQFF

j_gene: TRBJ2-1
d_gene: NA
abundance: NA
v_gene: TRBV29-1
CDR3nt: TGCAGCGTTGAACGGGGTAGAGTACGGAATGAGCTGTTCTTC
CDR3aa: CSVERGRVRNELFF

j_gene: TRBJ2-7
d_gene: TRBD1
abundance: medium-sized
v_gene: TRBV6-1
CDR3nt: TGTGCCAGCAGTGCCGGACAGGGGAGGGTGATCGAACATCGGCAGTACTTC
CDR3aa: CASSAGQGRVIEHRQYF

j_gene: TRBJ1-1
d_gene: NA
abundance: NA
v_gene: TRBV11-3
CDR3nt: TGTGCCTGCAGTTTAGGCTCGATCCCTCGGACTTTCTTT
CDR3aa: CACSLGSIPRTFF

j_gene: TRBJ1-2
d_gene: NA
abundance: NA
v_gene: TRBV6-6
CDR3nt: TGTGCCAGCAGTCCAGCAGACCCTGGTGTCTTTGACTATGGCTACACCTTC
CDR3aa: CASSPADPGVFDYGYTF

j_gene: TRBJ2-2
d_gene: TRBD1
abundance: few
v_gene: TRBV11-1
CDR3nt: TGTGCCAGCAGCTTTGACAGTAGGAACACAGGGGTGCTGTTTTTT
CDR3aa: CASSFDSRNTGVLFF

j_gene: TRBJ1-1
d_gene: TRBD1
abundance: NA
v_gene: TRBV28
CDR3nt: TGTGCCAGCCCCCCTCGGCAGGGGGGTATCGGCACTGAAGCTTTCTTT
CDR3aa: CASPPRQGGIGTEAFF

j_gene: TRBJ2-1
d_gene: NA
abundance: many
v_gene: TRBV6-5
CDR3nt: TGTGCCAGCGGACCTAGCAATGAGCAGTTCTTC
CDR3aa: CASGPSNEQFF

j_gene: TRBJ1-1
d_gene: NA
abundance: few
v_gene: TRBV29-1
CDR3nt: TGCAGCGGCCGGAACAGGGTTATGAACACTGAAGCTTTCTTT
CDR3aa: CSGRNRVMNTEAFF

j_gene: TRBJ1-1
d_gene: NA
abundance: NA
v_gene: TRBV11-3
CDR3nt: TGTGCCAGCAGATTGGAGGGAGACAACACTGAAGCTTTCTTT
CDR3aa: CASRLEGDNTEAFF

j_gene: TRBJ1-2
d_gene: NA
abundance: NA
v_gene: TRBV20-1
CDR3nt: TGCAGTGCTAGAGATCAGACGGGCTTTCAAGGCTACACCTTC
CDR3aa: CSARDQTGFQGYTF

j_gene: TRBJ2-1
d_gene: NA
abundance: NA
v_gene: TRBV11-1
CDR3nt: TGTGTCAACTCGGACCGGTCCTACAATGAGCAGTTCTTC
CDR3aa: CVNSDRSYNEQFF

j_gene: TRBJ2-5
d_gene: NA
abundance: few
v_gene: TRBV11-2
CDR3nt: TGTGCCAGCAGCTCTATAGGGGAAGATACCCAATACTTC
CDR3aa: CASSSIGEDTQYF

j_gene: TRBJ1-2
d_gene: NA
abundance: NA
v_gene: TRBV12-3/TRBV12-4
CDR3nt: TGTGCCAGCAGTTACTCCGGGACAAGGGGCTATGGCTACACCTTC
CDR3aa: CASSYSGTRGYGYTF

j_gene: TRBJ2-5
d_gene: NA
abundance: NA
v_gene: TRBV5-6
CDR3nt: TGTGCCAGTAGCTTGACTATTGAGACCCAGTACTTC
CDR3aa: CASSLTIETQYF

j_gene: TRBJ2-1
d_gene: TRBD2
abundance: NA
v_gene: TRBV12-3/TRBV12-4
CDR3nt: TGTGCCAGCACCCTAGCGGTCAATGAGCAGTTCTTC
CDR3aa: CASTLAVNEQFF

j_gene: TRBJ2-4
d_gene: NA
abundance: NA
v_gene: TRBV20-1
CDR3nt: TGCAGTGCTAGAGATTCAGGGGGGGACATTCAGTACTTC
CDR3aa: CSARDSGGDIQYF

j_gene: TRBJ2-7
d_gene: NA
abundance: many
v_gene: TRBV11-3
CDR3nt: TGTGCCAGCAGCTCACCTTCTGGGGCCGCCGAGCAGTACTTC
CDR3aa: CASSSPSGAAEQYF

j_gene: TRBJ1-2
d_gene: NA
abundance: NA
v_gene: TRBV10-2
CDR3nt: TGCGCCAGCATTGACCCAAACGGGGTCGGGGGCTACACCTTC
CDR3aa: CASIDPNGVGGYTF

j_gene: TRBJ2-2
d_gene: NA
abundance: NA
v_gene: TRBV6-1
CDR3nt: TGCTTATCATGGGGGCGCGGCACCGGGGAGCTGTTTTTT
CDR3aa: CLSWGRGTGELFF

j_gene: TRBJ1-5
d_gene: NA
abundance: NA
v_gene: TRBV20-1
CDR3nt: TGCAGTGCTAGAGCCGTAAACAGGAGGCTTTATCAGCCCCAGCATTTT
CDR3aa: CSARAVNRRLYQPQHF

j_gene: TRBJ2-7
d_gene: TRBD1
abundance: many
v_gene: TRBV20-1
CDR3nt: TGCAGTGCTGGGGGATCAGGGACAGGGGCCTACGAGCAGTACTTC
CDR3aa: CSAGGSGTGAYEQYF

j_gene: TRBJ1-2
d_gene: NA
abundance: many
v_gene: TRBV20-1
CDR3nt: TGCAGTGCTAGTTCTACTAACTATGGCTACACCTTC
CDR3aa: CSASSTNYGYTF

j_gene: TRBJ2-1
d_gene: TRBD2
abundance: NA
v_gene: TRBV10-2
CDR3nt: TGCGCAAGCAGTGGGGGGACTAGCGGGAGCGGCTACTATGAGCAGTTCTTC
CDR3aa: CASSGGTSGSGYYEQFF

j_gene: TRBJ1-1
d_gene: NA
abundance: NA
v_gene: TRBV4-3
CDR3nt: TGCGCCAGCAGCCAAGATACAGGGAACACTGAAGCTTTCTTT
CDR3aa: CASSQDTGNTEAFF

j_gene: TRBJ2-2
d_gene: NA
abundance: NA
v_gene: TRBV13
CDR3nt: TGTGCTAGCAGCCGGCCGGCCAGGGAGCTGTTTTTT
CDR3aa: CASSRPARELFF

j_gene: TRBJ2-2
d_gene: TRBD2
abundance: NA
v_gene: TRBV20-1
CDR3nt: TGCAGTGCTAGAGATCCCACTAGCGGGGGTTTTGACACCGGGGAGCTGTTTTTT
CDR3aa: CSARDPTSGGFDTGELFF

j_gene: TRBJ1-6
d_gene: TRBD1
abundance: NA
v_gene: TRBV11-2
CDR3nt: TGTGCCACCAGCCACCCGGACAGGGTGGCACACTTT
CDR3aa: CATSHPDRVAHF

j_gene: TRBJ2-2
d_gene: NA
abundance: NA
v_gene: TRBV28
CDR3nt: TGTGCCGGCGGAGGGGGAGTAAACACCGGGGAGCTGTTTTTT
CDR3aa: CAGGGGVNTGELFF

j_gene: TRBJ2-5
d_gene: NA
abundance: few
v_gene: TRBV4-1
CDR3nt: TGCGCCAGCAGCCGTACACAGCAAGGAGAGACCCAGTACTTC
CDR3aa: CASSRTQQGETQYF

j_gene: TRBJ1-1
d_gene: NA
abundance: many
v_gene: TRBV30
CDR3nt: TGTGCCTGGAGTCTTCCATTCAGGGTCACTGAAGCTTTCTTT
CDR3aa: CAWSLPFRVTEAFF

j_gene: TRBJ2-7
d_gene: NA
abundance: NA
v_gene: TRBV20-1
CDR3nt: TGCAGTGCTAGCGATGGGGGCGATCAGTACTTC
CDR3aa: CSASDGGDQYF

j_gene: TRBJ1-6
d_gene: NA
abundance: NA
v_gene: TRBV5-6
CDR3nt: TGTGCCAGTAGCGAATGGTCAGCCAGAAATTCACGCCTCCACTTT
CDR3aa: CASSEWSARNSRLHF

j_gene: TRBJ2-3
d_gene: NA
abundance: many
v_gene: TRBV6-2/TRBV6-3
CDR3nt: TGTGCCAGCAGCGTGGGAGAGGTAGATACGCAGTATTTT
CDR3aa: CASSVGEVDTQYF

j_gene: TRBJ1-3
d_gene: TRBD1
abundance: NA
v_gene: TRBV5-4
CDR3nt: TGTGCCAGCAGCATGGACAGGGCTGGAAACACCATATATTTT
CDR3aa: CASSMDRAGNTIYF

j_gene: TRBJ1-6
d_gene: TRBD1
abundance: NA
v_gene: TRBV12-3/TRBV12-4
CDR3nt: TGTGCCAGCATTGGGACAGCGAAGTTTAGTCCACCCCTCCACTTT
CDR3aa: CASIGTAKFSPPLHF

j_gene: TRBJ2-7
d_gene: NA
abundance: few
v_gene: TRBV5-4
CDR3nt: TGTGCCAGCAGCTTTGGAGGGGCTATCTACGAGCAGTACTTC
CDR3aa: CASSFGGAIYEQYF

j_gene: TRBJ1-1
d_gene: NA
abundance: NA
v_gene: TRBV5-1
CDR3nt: TGCGCCAGTAGGCCCCCCAGCAACAGTGGCACTGAAGCTTTCTTT
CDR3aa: CASRPPSNSGTEAFF

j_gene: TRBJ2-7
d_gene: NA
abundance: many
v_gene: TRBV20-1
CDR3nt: TGCAGTGCCAGCCTCGGGGTGACGAGGGAGCAGTACTTC
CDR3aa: CSASLGVTREQYF

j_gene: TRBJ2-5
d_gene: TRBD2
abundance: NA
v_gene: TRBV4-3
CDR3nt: TGCGCCAGCAGCCGAGGTAGCGGGGGAACCCAGGAGACTGAGTACTTC
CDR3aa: CASSRGSGGTQETEYF

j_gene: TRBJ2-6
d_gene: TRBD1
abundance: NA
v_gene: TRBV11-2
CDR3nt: TGTGCCAGCAGTCCTATCTCAGGGGACAGCGTACTGACTTTC
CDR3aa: CASSPISGDSVLTF

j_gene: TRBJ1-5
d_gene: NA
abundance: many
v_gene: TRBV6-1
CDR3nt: TGTGCCAGCAGTGAATGGGGCCCGCCGAGTAGCAATCAGCCCCAGCATTTT
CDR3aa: CASSEWGPPSSNQPQHF

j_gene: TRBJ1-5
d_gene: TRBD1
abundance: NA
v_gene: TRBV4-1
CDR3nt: TGCGCCAGCAGCCAAGATCAAGGGACAGGGAGCAATCAGCCCCAACATTTT
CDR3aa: CASSQDQGTGSNQPQHF

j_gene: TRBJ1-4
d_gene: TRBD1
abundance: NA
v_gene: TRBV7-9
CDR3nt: TGTGCCAGCAGCTTACAGGGGGCGCGTGAAAAACTGTTTTTT
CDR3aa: CASSLQGAREKLFF